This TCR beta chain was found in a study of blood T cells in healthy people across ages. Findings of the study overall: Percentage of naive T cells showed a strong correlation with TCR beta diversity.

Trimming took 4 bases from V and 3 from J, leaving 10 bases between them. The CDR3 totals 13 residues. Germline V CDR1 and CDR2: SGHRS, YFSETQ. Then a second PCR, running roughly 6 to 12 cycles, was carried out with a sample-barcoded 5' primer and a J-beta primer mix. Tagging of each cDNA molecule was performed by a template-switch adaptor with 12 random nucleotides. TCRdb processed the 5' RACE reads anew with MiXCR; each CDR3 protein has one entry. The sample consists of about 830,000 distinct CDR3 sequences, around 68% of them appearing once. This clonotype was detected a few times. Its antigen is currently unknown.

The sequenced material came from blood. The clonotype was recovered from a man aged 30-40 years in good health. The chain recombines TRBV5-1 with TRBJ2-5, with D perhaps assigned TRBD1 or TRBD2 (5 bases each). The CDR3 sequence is CASSPGPEETQYF. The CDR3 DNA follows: TGCGCCAGCAGCCCGGGACCAGAAGAGACCCAGTACTTC.